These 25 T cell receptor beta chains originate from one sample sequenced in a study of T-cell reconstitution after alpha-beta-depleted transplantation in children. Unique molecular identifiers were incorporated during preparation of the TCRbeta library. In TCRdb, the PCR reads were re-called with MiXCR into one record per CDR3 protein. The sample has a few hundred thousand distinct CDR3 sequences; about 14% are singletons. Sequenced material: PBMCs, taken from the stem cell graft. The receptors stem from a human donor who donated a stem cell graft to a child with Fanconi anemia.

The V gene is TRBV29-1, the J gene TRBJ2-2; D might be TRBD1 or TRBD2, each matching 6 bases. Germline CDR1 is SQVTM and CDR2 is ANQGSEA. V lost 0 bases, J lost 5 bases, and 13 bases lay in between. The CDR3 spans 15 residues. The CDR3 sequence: CSVEEGGSGTGELFF. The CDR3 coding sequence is TGCAGCGTTGAAGAAGGGGGGTCGGGAACCGGGGAGCTGTTTTTT.

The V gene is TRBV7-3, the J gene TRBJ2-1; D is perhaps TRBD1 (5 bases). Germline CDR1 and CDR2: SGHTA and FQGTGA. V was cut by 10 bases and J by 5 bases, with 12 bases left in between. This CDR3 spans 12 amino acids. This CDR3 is CATGPGNNEQFF. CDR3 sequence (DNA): TGTGCCACAGGGCCAGGCAACAATGAGCAGTTCTTC.

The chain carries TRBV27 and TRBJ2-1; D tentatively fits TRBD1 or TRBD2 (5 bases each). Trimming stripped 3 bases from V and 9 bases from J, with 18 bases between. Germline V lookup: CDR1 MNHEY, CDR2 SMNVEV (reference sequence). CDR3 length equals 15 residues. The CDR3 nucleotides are TGTGCCAGCAGTTTTGGGACGGTCCCTCCAGGTGAGCAGTTCTTC. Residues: CASSFGTVPPGEQFF.

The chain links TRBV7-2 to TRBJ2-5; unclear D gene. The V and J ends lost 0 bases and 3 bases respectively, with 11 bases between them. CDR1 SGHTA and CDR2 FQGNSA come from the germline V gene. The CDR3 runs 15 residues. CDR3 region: CASSLAKRLEETQYF. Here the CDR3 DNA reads TGTGCCAGCAGCTTAGCAAAGCGCCTCGAAGAGACCCAGTACTTC.

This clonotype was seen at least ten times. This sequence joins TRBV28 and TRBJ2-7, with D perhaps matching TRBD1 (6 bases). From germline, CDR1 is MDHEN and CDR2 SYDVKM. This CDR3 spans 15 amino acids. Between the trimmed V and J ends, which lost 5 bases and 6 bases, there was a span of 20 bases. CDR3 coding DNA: TGTGCCAGCAGTACAGGGTCTTCTCTTTATAGCGAGCAGTACGTC. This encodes CASSTGSSLYSEQYV.

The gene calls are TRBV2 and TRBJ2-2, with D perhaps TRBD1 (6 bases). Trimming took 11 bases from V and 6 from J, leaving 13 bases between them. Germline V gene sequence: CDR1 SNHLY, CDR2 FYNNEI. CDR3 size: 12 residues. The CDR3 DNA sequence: TGTGCCGCTTACAGGGATTCCGGGGAGCTGTTTTTT. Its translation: CAAYRDSGELFF.

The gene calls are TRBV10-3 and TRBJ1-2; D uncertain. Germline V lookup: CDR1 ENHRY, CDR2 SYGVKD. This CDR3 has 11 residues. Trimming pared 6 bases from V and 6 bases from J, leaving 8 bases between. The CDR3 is CAISPGDGYTF. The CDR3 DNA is TGTGCCATCAGCCCCGGGGATGGCTACACCTTC.

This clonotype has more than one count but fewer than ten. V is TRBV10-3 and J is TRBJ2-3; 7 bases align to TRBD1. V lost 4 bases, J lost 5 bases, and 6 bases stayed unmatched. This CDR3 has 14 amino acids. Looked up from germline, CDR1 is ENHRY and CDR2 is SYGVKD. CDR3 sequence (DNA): TGTGCCATCAGTGCGACAGGGCCCGGAGATACGCAGTATTTT. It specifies CAISATGPGDTQYF.

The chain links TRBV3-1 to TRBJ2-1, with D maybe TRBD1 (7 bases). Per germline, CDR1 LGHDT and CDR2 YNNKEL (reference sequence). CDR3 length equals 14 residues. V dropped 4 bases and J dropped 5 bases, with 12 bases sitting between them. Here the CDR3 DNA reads TGTGCCAGCAGCCGCGGGACAGAAGACAATGAGCAGTTCTTC. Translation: CASSRGTEDNEQFF.

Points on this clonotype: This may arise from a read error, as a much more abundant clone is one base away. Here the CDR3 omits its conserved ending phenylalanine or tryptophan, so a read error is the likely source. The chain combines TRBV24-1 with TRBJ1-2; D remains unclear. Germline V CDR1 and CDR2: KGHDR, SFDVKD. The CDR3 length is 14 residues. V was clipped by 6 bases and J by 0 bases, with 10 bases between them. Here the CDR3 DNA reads TGTGCCACCAGTAGAGCCTCTTCTAACTATGGCTACACCTAC. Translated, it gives CATSRASSNYGYTY.

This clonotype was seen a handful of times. CDR3 coding DNA: TGTGCCAGCAGCTTAGGCCCCCGTCTAACGGGCGGGGAGCTGTTTTTT. Protein: CASSLGPRLTGGELFF. This chain connects TRBV7-2 to TRBJ2-2; no reliable D call. Per the germline V gene, CDR1 is SGHTA and CDR2 is FQGNSA. The CDR3 is 16 residues long. V gave up 1 base and J gave up 7 bases, with 16 bases separating them.

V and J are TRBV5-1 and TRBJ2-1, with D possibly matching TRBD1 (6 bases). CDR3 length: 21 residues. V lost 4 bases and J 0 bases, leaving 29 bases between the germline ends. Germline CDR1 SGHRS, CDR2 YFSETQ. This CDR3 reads CASSPWGTQGVVFSSYNEQFF. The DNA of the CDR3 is TGCGCCAGCAGCCCCTGGGGGACACAGGGTGTAGTGTTCAGCTCCTACAATGAGCAGTTCTTC.

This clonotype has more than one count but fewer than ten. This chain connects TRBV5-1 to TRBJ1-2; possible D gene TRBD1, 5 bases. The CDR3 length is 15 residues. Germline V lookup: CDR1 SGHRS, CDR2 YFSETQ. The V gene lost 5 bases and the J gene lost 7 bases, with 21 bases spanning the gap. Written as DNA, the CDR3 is TGCGCCAGCAGGACGTGGGACCTAAAAGAGACTGGCTACACCTTC. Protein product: CASRTWDLKETGYTF.

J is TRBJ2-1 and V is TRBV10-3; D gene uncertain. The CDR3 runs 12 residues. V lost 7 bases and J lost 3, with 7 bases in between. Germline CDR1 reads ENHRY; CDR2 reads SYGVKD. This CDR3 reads CAIKGDYNEQFF. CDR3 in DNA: TGTGCCATCAAGGGCGACTACAATGAGCAGTTCTTC.

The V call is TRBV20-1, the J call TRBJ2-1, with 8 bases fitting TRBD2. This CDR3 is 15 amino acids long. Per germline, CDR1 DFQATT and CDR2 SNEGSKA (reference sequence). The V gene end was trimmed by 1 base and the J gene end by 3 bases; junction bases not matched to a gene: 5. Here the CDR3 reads CSARAGLEVYNEQFF. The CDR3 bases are TGCAGTGCTAGAGCGGGACTAGAAGTCTACAATGAGCAGTTCTTC.

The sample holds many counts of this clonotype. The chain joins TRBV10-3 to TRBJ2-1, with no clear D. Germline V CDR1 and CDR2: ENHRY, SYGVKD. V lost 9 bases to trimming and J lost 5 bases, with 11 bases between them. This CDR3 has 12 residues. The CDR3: CAMSSSNNEQFF. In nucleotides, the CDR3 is TGTGCCATGAGCTCATCAAACAATGAGCAGTTCTTC.

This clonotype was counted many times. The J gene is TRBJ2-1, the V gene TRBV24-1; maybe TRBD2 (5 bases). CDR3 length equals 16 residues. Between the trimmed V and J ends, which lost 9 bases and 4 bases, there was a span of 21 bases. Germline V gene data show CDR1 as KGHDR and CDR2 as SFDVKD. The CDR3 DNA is TGTGCCACCGGGAGTCCGGCCGCCGACTCGTACAATGAGCAGTTCTTC. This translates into CATGSPAADSYNEQFF.

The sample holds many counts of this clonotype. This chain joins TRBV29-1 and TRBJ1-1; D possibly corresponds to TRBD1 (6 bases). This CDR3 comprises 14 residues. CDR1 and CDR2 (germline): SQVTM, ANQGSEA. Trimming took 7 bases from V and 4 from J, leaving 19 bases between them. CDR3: CSAIPGAEFTEAFF. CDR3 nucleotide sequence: TGCAGCGCTATACCGGGGGCGGAATTCACTGAAGCTTTCTTT.

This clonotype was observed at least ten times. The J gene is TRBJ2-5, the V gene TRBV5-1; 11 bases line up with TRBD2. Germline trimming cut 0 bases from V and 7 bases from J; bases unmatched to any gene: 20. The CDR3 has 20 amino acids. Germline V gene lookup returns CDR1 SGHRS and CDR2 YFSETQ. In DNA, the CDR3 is TGCGCCAGCAGCTTGGATCCCCCAGGTCACCTGGGGACTAGCGGAGGGACCCAGTACTTC. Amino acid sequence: CASSLDPPGHLGTSGGTQYF. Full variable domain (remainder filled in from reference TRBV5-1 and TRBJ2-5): KAGVTQTPRYLIKTRGQQVTLSCSPISGHRSVSWYQQTPGQGLQFLFEYFSETQRNKGNFPGRFSGRQFSNSRSEMNVSTLELGDSALYLCASSLDPPGHLGTSGGTQYFGPGTRLLVL.

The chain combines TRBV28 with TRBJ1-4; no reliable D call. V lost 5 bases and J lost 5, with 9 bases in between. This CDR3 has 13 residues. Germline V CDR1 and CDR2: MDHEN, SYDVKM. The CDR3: CASSPLINEKLFF. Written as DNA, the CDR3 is TGTGCCAGCAGTCCCTTAATAAATGAAAAACTGTTTTTT. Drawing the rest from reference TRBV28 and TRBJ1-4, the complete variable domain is DVKVTQSSRYLVKRTGEKVFLECVQDMDHENMFWYRQDPGLGLRLIYFSYDVKMKEKGDIPEGYSVSREKKERFSLILESASTNQTSMYLCASSPLINEKLFFGSGTQLSVL.

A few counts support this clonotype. This CDR3 is CASSQIAGSTDTQYF. The CDR3 DNA is TGTGCCAGCAGCCAAATAGCGGGAAGCACAGATACGCAGTATTTT. This chain uses TRBV4-2 with TRBJ2-3, with 8 bases aligning to TRBD2. The germline CDR1 and CDR2 sequences are LGHNA and YNFKEQ. This CDR3 has 15 residues. Trimming took 2 bases from V and 0 from J; bases not matched to a gene: 1.

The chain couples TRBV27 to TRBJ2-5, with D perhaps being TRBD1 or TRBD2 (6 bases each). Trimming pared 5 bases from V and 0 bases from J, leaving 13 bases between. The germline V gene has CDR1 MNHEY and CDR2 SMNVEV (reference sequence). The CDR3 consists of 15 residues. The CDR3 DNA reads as TGTGCCAGCAGTCTACAGGGACTGTACCAAGAGACCCAGTACTTC. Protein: CASSLQGLYQETQYF.

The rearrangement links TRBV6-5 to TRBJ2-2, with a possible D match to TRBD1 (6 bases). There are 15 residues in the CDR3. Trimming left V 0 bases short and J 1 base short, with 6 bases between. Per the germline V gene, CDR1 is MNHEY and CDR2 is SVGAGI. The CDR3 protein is CASSYSTGNTGELFF. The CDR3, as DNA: TGTGCCAGCAGTTACTCGACAGGGAACACCGGGGAGCTGTTTTTT.

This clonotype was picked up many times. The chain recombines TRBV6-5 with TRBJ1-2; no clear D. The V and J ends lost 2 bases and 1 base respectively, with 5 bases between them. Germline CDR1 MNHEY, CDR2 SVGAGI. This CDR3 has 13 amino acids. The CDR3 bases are TGTGCCAGCAGTTACGTGGATAACTATGGCTACACCTTC. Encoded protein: CASSYVDNYGYTF.

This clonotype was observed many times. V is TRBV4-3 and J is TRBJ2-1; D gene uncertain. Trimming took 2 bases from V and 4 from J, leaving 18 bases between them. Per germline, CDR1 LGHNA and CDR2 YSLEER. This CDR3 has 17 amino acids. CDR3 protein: CASSQYRRTVGYNEQFF. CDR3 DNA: TGCGCCAGCAGCCAATACCGGCGGACCGTGGGATACAATGAGCAGTTCTTC.